Below are 27 T cell receptor beta chains sequenced from a single sample in a study of Ad26.COV2.S vaccination and SARS-CoV-2 variants. Treatment specified: 15 to 20 received Ad26.COV2.S at low or high dose, single or two shots; roughly 5 received placebo; per-sample allocation not given. Sampling was performed 63 days after the first vaccine or placebo injection. TCRdb keeps only in-frame clones here, not all; method: immunoSEQ multiplex PCR. In the table there are hundreds of thousands of clones, about 90% of which are singletons. The starting material was peripheral blood, obtained in a trial of Ad26.COV2.S vaccine versus placebo. The receptors here all came from a person between 18 and 59 years old who received the Ad26.COV2.S COVID-19 vaccine or a placebo.

The genes are TRBV4-1 and TRBJ1-2; 8 bases align to TRBD1. The V gene's germline CDR1 is MGHRA and CDR2 YSYEKL. The length of the CDR3 is 15 residues. With V trimmed by 5 bases and J by 4 bases, 9 bases remained unmatched. The CDR3 is CASSVESGGFYGYTF. The CDR3 DNA sequence: TGCGCCAGCAGCGTCGAGTCAGGGGGCTTCTATGGCTACACCTTC.

This clone was recorded many times. The genes are TRBV7-9 and TRBJ1-2, with no clear D. The CDR3 has 11 amino acids. Between the trimmed V and J ends, which lost 2 bases and 4 bases, there was a span of 2 bases. Germline lookup yields CDR1 SEHNR and CDR2 FQNEAQ (reference sequence). The CDR3 reads CASSLIYGYTF. The CDR3 nucleotides read TGTGCCAGCAGCTTAATCTATGGCTACACCTTC.

The chain carries TRBV4-1 and TRBJ2-7; TRBD2 agrees at 7 bases. The CDR3 extends over 16 amino acids. V was pared by 0 bases and J by 6 bases, with 11 bases of the junction left unmatched. Germline V gene data show CDR1 as MGHRA and CDR2 as YSYEKL. The CDR3: CASSQDDRTRPGEQYF. The CDR3 DNA reads as TGCGCCAGCAGCCAAGATGATCGGACTAGGCCCGGCGAGCAGTACTTC.

The gene calls are TRBV27 and TRBJ2-7, with TRBD1 matching 8 bases. The J segment lost 1 base and the V segment lost 6 bases, leaving 8 bases of the junction unmatched. The CDR3 consists of 15 residues. Germline V lookup: CDR1 MNHEY, CDR2 SMNVEV (reference sequence). DNA of the CDR3: TGTGCCAGCAGCTCTCGACAGGGGTTTTCCTACGAGCAGTACTTC. This sequence encodes CASSSRQGFSYEQYF.

The rearrangement links TRBV28 to TRBJ1-3, with D tentatively TRBD1 (6 bases). This CDR3 is built from 15 residues. Deletions cut 6 bases from V and 2 bases from J, with 14 bases between. CDR1 MDHEN and CDR2 SYDVKM come from the germline V gene. The CDR3 sequence is CASSSPGTTGNTIYF. The CDR3 DNA reads as TGTGCCAGCAGCTCTCCCGGGACAACTGGAAACACCATATATTTT.

The genes are TRBV10-3 and TRBJ1-5; D remains ambiguous. Germline V CDR1 and CDR2: ENHRY, SYGVKD. The ends were cut back, 7 bases at V and 7 bases at J, with 14 bases in the middle. This CDR3 region has 13 residues. The CDR3 protein is CAITKTTDQPQHF. CDR3 in DNA: TGTGCCATCACCAAAACAACAGACCAGCCCCAGCATTTT.

V gene TRBV28 combines with J gene TRBJ1-2, with 11 bases fitting TRBD1. V dropped 4 bases and J dropped 2; count of bases not matched to a gene: 6. Germline V lookup: CDR1 MDHEN, CDR2 SYDVKM. The CDR3 is 16 residues long. For the CDR3, the DNA is TGTGCCAGCAGTTCCGCGGGACAGGGGGAAAACTATGGCTACACCTTC. It translates to CASSSAGQGENYGYTF.

The CDR3 loop is CASSYAGTGSTEQFF. The CDR3 DNA reads TGTGCCAGCAGTTACGCCGGGACAGGGTCAACTGAGCAGTTCTTC. J is TRBJ2-1 and V is TRBV6-6, with 9 bases aligning to TRBD1. V trimming: 2 bases; J trimming: 9 bases; junction bases outside the gene matches: 8. The CDR3 loop spans 15 amino acids. The germline CDR1 and CDR2 sequences are MNHNY and SVGAGI (reference sequence).

The genes are TRBV10-3 and TRBJ2-2; the D gene is possibly TRBD1 (6 bases). Looked up from germline, CDR1 is ENHRY and CDR2 is SYGVKD. This CDR3 is 15 amino acids long. V lost 3 bases and J 1 base, leaving 9 bases between the germline ends. This CDR3 reads CAISDYRENTGELFF. The CDR3 nucleotides are TGTGCCATCAGTGACTACAGGGAGAACACCGGGGAGCTGTTTTTT.

Only a few counts were recorded for this clone. The same CDR3 arises from other DNA sequences in this sample as well. The chain has TRBV6-5 and TRBJ1-1; 7 nucleotides match TRBD1. CDR3 length: 14 residues. Germline CDR1 is MNHEY and CDR2 is SVGAGI. The J segment lost 2 bases and the V segment lost 0 bases, leaving 0 bases of the junction unmatched. In DNA form, the CDR3 reads TGTGCCAGCAGTTACTCAGGGGGCAACACTGAAGCTTTCTTT. Its translation is CASSYSGGNTEAFF.

V and J are TRBV11-2 and TRBJ2-1; 7 nucleotides align to TRBD1. This CDR3 region has 14 residues. CDR1 and CDR2 (germline): SGHAT, FQNNGV. The J segment lost 10 bases and the V segment lost 3 bases, leaving 9 bases of the junction unmatched. The CDR3 spells CASSFVRGPREQFF. The DNA of the CDR3 is TGTGCCAGCAGCTTTGTGAGGGGGCCTCGGGAGCAGTTCTTC.

The chain uses TRBV2 and TRBJ1-1, with a tentative D call TRBD1 (5 bases). This CDR3 is built from 13 residues. V was pared by 4 bases and J by 1 base, with 7 bases between. Germline CDR1 is SNHLY and CDR2 is FYNNEI. The CDR3, as DNA: TGTGCCAGCAGTGGGGGCAGGAACACTGAAGCTTTCTTT. Residues: CASSGGRNTEAFF.

This clone was detected once. V usage is TRBV6-2 or TRBV6-3 and J usage is TRBJ2-1; D remains unclear. Looked up from germline, CDR1 is MNHEY and CDR2 is SVGEGT. Trimming pared 0 bases from V and 1 base from J, leaving 7 bases between. This CDR3 is built from 15 residues. CDR3 loop: CASSYSVLSYNEQFF. Written as DNA, the CDR3 is TGTGCCAGCAGTTACTCTGTCCTTTCCTACAATGAGCAGTTCTTC.

The chain couples TRBV9 to TRBJ1-2, with D possibly being TRBD1 (6 bases). Trimming pared 3 bases from V and 8 bases from J, leaving 8 bases between. Germline assignment: CDR1 SGDLS and CDR2 YYNGEE. This CDR3 contains 11 residues. The CDR3 sequence is CASSEGGGYTF. As DNA, the CDR3 is TGTGCCAGCAGCGAGGGGGGAGGCTACACCTTC. Using reference TRBV9 and TRBJ1-2 for the parts outside the CDR3, the full variable domain is DSGVTQTPKHLITATGQRVTLRCSPRSGDLSVYWYQQSLDQGLQFLIQYYNGEERAKGNILERFSAQQFPDLHSELNLSSLELGDSALYFCASSEGGGYTFGSGTRLTVV.

The chain joins TRBV28 to TRBJ1-3; unclear D gene. CDR3 length equals 15 residues. V lost 3 bases and J 0 bases, leaving 9 bases between the germline ends. Germline-derived CDR1 and CDR2 are MDHEN and SYDVKM. Written as DNA, the CDR3 is TGTGCCAGCAGTTTTTGGGGATCCTCTGGAAACACCATATATTTT. Its translation: CASSFWGSSGNTIYF.

Only one count was recorded for this clone. V usage is TRBV30 and J usage is TRBJ1-2; D is unclear. Trimming pared 0 bases from V and 7 bases from J, leaving 6 bases between. The germline V gene encodes CDR1 GTSNPN and CDR2 SVGIG (reference sequence). CDR3 length equals 11 residues. The CDR3 here is CAWSVRGGYTF. CDR3 sequence (DNA): TGTGCCTGGAGTGTACGGGGTGGCTACACCTTC.

The chain links TRBV3-1 (or the pseudogene TRBV3-2) to TRBJ2-7, with D hard to call. Per germline, CDR1 LGHDT and CDR2 YNNKEL (reference sequence). V was cut by 1 base and J by 7 bases, with 20 bases left in between. CDR3 length: 16 amino acids. Here the CDR3 DNA reads TGTGCCAGCAGCCAAGGTCTGGCCATGGGGTCGACAGAGCAGTACTTC. It codes for CASSQGLAMGSTEQYF.

The rearrangement links TRBV15 to TRBJ1-2; D is unresolved. The V end was cut by 9 bases, the J end by 8 bases, with 16 bases between. The CDR3 has 12 amino acids. CDR1 LNHNV and CDR2 YYDKDF come from the germline V gene (reference sequence). DNA for the CDR3: TGTGCCACAGAAGGGCGTAAGGAGGGCTACACCTTC. Translating gives CATEGRKEGYTF.

The chain employs TRBV6-5 and TRBJ2-7; 8 bases are shared with TRBD2. V dropped 7 bases and J dropped 5; count of bases not matched to a gene: 4. Per the germline V gene, CDR1 is MNHEY and CDR2 is SVGAGI. This CDR3 is built from 12 residues. CDR3 coding DNA: TGTGCCAGCAAAACGACTAGCGACGAGCAGTACTTC. This translates into CASKTTSDEQYF.

The genes are TRBV12-3 or TRBV12-4 and TRBJ2-5, with D unresolved. This CDR3 spans 13 amino acids. V was trimmed by 7 bases and J by 3 bases, leaving 12 bases between them. CDR3 in DNA: TGTGCCAGCATCAACACGGTGGAAGAGACCCAGTACTTC. Translated, it gives CASINTVEETQYF.

V is TRBV30 and J is TRBJ2-2, with D possibly TRBD2 on 6 matching bases. Germline V gene sequence: CDR1 GTSNPN, CDR2 SVGIG (reference sequence). This CDR3 is 16 amino acids long. V was shortened by 1 base and J by 0 bases, with 12 bases between the two germline ends. The CDR3, as DNA: TGTGCCTGGAGTGACTGGAGGGAAGCGAACACCGGGGAGCTGTTTTTT. It codes for CAWSDWREANTGELFF.

This clone was seen just once. The rearrangement uses TRBV5-5 and TRBJ1-5; D may be TRBD1 (6 bases). The CDR3 consists of 15 residues. The germline V and J ends were trimmed by 0 bases and 6 bases, with 13 bases remaining between them. Germline V gene data show CDR1 as SGHKS and CDR2 as YYEKEE (reference sequence). In DNA, the CDR3 is TGTGCCAGCAGCTTGGCGACAGGAGTTGGTCAGCCCCAGCATTTT. Amino acid sequence: CASSLATGVGQPQHF.

This chain connects TRBV7-9 to TRBJ1-2; TRBD1 is a possible D gene (6 bases). Germline V gene lookup returns CDR1 SEHNR and CDR2 FQNEAQ (reference sequence). The CDR3 extends over 13 amino acids. V was trimmed by 1 base and J by 4 bases, leaving 7 bases between them. This CDR3 is CASSLGTVYGYTF. The CDR3 DNA reads as TGTGCCAGCAGCTTAGGGACAGTCTATGGCTACACCTTC.

The table lists this clone with a count of one. Additional DNA sequences in this sample encode the identical CDR3. V gene TRBV10-1 combines with J gene TRBJ2-7; 8 bases map to TRBD1. The CDR3 extends over 14 amino acids. After removal of 2 bases from V and 2 bases from J, the junction contained 2 bases not matched to a gene. The germline V gene encodes CDR1 WNHNN and CDR2 SYGVQD (reference sequence). The DNA for the CDR3 is TGCGCCAGCAGTGAGGGGACAGGTCCCTACGAGCAGTACTTC. It specifies CASSEGTGPYEQYF.

CDR3 loop: CASSEWAAENQPQHF. For the CDR3, the DNA is TGTGCCAGCAGTGAATGGGCCGCGGAAAATCAGCCCCAGCATTTT. This rearrangement joins TRBV6-1 to TRBJ1-5; D is ambiguous. Germline CDR1 and CDR2: MNHNS and SASEGT. V lost 2 bases, J lost 4 bases, and 12 bases lay in between. This CDR3 comprises 15 residues.

The V gene is TRBV5-1, the J gene TRBJ2-5; D possibly matches TRBD1 or TRBD2 (6 bases each). The CDR3 has 16 amino acids. Germline-derived CDR1 and CDR2 are SGHRS and YFSETQ. Trimming left V 2 bases short and J 5 bases short, with 19 bases between. The CDR3 nucleotides read TGCGCCAGCAGCTTTTCGGGGGCCAGCTGGGGGGAGACCCAGTACTTC. Translating gives CASSFSGASWGETQYF. Combining the CDR3 with reference TRBV5-1 and TRBJ2-5 gives the whole variable domain KAGVTQTPRYLIKTRGQQVTLSCSPISGHRSVSWYQQTPGQGLQFLFEYFSETQRNKGNFPGRFSGRQFSNSRSEMNVSTLELGDSALYLCASSFSGASWGETQYFGPGTRLLVL.

The genes are TRBV10-3 and TRBJ2-3; a weak D match, TRBD2 (5 bases). CDR1 is ENHRY and CDR2 is SYGVKD in the germline V gene. The length of the CDR3 is 13 residues. V was trimmed by 7 bases and J by 1 base, leaving 9 bases between them. In nucleotides, the CDR3 is TGTGCCATCATGAGCGGCGGCACAGATACGCAGTATTTT. This gives the protein CAIMSGGTDTQYF.